These 31 T cell receptor beta chains share one sample of origin, sequenced in a study of long-term antiretroviral therapy in people with HIV. With survey level as its setting, the immunoSEQ assay was v3.0. Profiled with immunoSEQ multiplex PCR; TCRdb holds only in-frame clones, not every one. The sample includes some 28,000 clones, roughly 95% seen only once; the top ten take roughly 8%. Sample: unsorted PBMCs, taken approximately 6.3 years after starting antiretroviral therapy. The receptors come from a man younger than 40 with HIV.

This sequence joins TRBV7-9 and TRBJ2-1; D is perhaps TRBD1 or TRBD2 (5 bases each). From germline, CDR1 is SEHNR and CDR2 FQNEAQ (reference sequence). CDR3 length: 15 amino acids. Trimming removed 6 bases at V and 7 bases at J, with 19 bases between. In DNA form, the CDR3 reads TGTGCCAGCAGACCCATGGGGGAGAATATTAATGAGCAGTTCTTC. Its translation is CASRPMGENINEQFF.

The chain is built from TRBV30 and TRBJ1-4; D is undetermined. The germline V gene encodes CDR1 GTSNPN and CDR2 SVGIG (reference sequence). The CDR3 runs to 15 residues. V was pared by 2 bases and J by 3 bases, with 13 bases between. CDR3 sequence (DNA): TGTGCCTGGAGTACCCAAATTGGAGCTAATGAAAAACTGTTTTTT. This codes for CAWSTQIGANEKLFF.

V usage is TRBV2 and J usage is TRBJ1-5, with TRBD1 as a possible D gene (5 bases). Germline values: CDR1 SNHLY, CDR2 FYNNEI. CDR3 size: 13 residues. The V and J ends lost 9 bases and 7 bases respectively, with 16 bases between them. Written as DNA, the CDR3 is TGTGCCAGTTGCCAGGGAGGCGGGCAGCCCCAGCATTTT. As protein: CASCQGGGQPQHF.

This rearrangement joins TRBV5-1 to TRBJ2-7; 9 bases are a match to TRBD1. The CDR3 is made up of 13 amino acids. The germline V gene encodes CDR1 SGHRS and CDR2 YFSETQ. Trimming removed 3 bases from V and 5 bases from J; junction bases left unmatched: 3. CDR3 in DNA: TGCGCCAGCAGCTCCGGACAGGGGAACGAGCAGTACTTC. Translating gives CASSSGQGNEQYF.

The V call is TRBV5-1, the J call TRBJ1-1; 7 bases agree with TRBD1. The V segment lost 4 bases and the J segment 1 base; nucleotides outside the gene matches: 10. Germline CDR1 SGHRS, CDR2 YFSETQ. The CDR3 has 16 residues. CDR3 nucleotide sequence: TGCGCCAGCAGCAATACAGGGGCGGGGGAGAACACTGAAGCTTTCTTT. This codes for CASSNTGAGENTEAFF.

The V gene is TRBV6-6, the J gene TRBJ1-6; 7 bases map to TRBD1. The CDR3 totals 14 residues. Per germline, CDR1 MNHNY and CDR2 SVGAGI (reference sequence). V lost 3 bases and J lost 8; bases outside the gene matches: 4. The CDR3: CASSYLGGDSPLHF. CDR3 in DNA: TGTGCCAGCAGTTATCTAGGGGGCGATTCACCCCTCCACTTT.

The chain joins TRBV11-2 to TRBJ1-3; D is unclear. Germline lookup yields CDR1 SGHAT and CDR2 FQNNGV. V was shortened by 3 bases and J by 6 bases, with 18 bases between the two germline ends. The CDR3 length is 16 residues. Here the CDR3 DNA reads TGTGCCAGCAGCTTCGATCCGGTCCGGGGAACAAACACCATATATTTT. This sequence encodes CASSFDPVRGTNTIYF.

The rearrangement joins TRBV10-3 to TRBJ2-5; 12 bases are a match to TRBD1. Germline trimming cut 6 bases from V and 4 bases from J; bases unmatched to any gene: 6. This CDR3 is 15 amino acids long. The germline gives CDR1 ENHRY, CDR2 SYGVKD. The DNA for the CDR3 is TGTGCCATCAGGAGGGACAGGGGGCAGGGAGAGACCCAGTACTTC. Translating it yields CAIRRDRGQGETQYF.

The CDR3 coding sequence is TGCAGTGGGGGGGGGACCTATGGCTACACCTTC. Protein product: CSGGGTYGYTF. The chain employs TRBV20-1 and TRBJ1-2; TRBD1 is a possible D gene (5 bases). The ends were cut back, 7 bases at V and 4 bases at J, with 10 bases in the middle. CDR1 and CDR2 from the germline V gene are DFQATT and SNEGSKA (reference sequence). The CDR3 spans 11 residues.

The CDR3: CASSYRAGSTGELFF. The CDR3 coding sequence is TGTGCCAGCAGTTACCGGGCGGGGAGCACCGGGGAGCTGTTTTTT. V is TRBV6-5 and J is TRBJ2-2; D perhaps matches TRBD2 (6 bases). The CDR3 is made up of 15 amino acids. Germline CDR1 is MNHEY and CDR2 is SVGAGI. The V and J ends lost 2 bases and 4 bases respectively, with 11 bases between them.

The J gene is TRBJ2-3, the V gene TRBV7-3; 10 bases are a match to TRBD2. Germline V gene data show CDR1 as SGHTA and CDR2 as FQGTGA. The CDR3 sequence is 13 residues long. J gave up 4 bases and V 6 bases, and 1 base lay outside the gene matches. CDR3 in amino acids: CASSLAGADTQYF. CDR3 nucleotides: TGTGCCAGCAGTCTAGCGGGGGCAGATACGCAGTATTTT.

The chain employs TRBV10-3 and TRBJ1-1; no clear D gene. This CDR3 region has 11 residues. V was clipped by 10 bases and J by 6 bases, with 12 bases between them. CDR1 and CDR2 (germline): ENHRY, SYGVKD. Written as DNA, the CDR3 is TGTGCCACCGGAGTCATGGCTGAAGCTTTCTTT. Translation gives CATGVMAEAFF.

The CDR3 sequence: CASSPLGADNEQFF. The CDR3 nucleotides are TGTGCCAGCTCACCACTGGGGGCTGACAATGAGCAGTTCTTC. V gene TRBV18 combines with J gene TRBJ2-1, with D possibly being TRBD1 (6 bases). This CDR3 comprises 14 residues. Trimming removed 1 base at V and 5 bases at J, with 9 bases between. Germline V gene data show CDR1 as KGHSH and CDR2 as LQKENI.

This sequence joins TRBV5-6 and TRBJ1-6; no reliable D call. Trimming left V 1 base short and J 7 bases short, with 9 bases between. Germline CDR1 SGHDT, CDR2 YYEEEE. CDR3 length equals 14 residues. The CDR3 sequence: CASSLLQRNSPLHF. The CDR3 DNA reads as TGTGCCAGCAGCTTGTTACAAAGGAATTCACCCCTCCACTTT.

The CDR3 DNA follows: TGTGCCAGCTCACCACCGGCAGGGACTAACTATGGCTACACCTTC. Its translation is CASSPPAGTNYGYTF. This chain links TRBV18 with TRBJ1-2, with D perhaps matching TRBD1 (5 bases). The CDR3 is 15 amino acids. Trimming stripped 0 bases from V and 0 bases from J, with 8 bases between. Germline V gene sequence: CDR1 KGHSH, CDR2 LQKENI.

This sequence joins TRBV15 and TRBJ1-1, with 9 bases fitting TRBD1. The CDR3 contains 14 residues. V shed 7 bases and J 3 bases; nucleotides not matched to a gene: 6. Germline CDR1 is LNHNV and CDR2 is YYDKDF (reference sequence). CDR3 coding DNA: TGTGCCACCATCGGGACAGGGTCGGACACTGAAGCTTTCTTT. Translation gives CATIGTGSDTEAFF.

The chain has TRBV28 and TRBJ2-1, with 10 positions matching TRBD2. V lost 3 bases to trimming and J lost 3 bases; unmatched junction nucleotides: 8. This CDR3 comprises 17 residues. Per germline, CDR1 MDHEN and CDR2 SYDVKM. The CDR3 is CASSLGLAGDNYNEQFF. The CDR3 bases are TGTGCCAGCAGTTTGGGGCTAGCGGGAGACAACTACAATGAGCAGTTCTTC.

V and J are TRBV4-1 and TRBJ1-4, with TRBD1 identical over 7 bases. Per germline, CDR1 MGHRA and CDR2 YSYEKL. Losses at the gene ends were 2 bases for V and 7 bases for J; bases not matched to a gene: 7. CDR3 length: 15 amino acids. CDR3 coding DNA: TGCGCCAGCAGCCAATCCAGACAGGGCGGTGAAAAACTGTTTTTT. Protein: CASSQSRQGGEKLFF.

The chain employs TRBV7-9 and TRBJ2-1; 7 bases agree with TRBD1. CDR1 SEHNR and CDR2 FQNEAQ come from the germline V gene (reference sequence). This CDR3 comprises 16 residues. J lost 8 bases, V lost 5 bases, and 15 bases had no gene match. The CDR3: CASSHSDRVAHDEQFF. The CDR3 DNA is TGTGCCAGCAGCCATTCCGACAGGGTGGCACACGATGAGCAGTTCTTC. The full variable domain, completed using reference TRBV7-9 and TRBJ2-1, is DTGVSQNPRHKITKRGQNVTFRCDPISEHNRLYWYRQTLGQGPEFLTYFQNEAQLEKSRLLSDRFSAERPKGSFSTLEIQRTEQGDSAMYLCASSHSDRVAHDEQFFGPGTRLTVL.

This chain uses TRBV5-1 with TRBJ2-1; TRBD1 agrees at 7 bases. Losses at the gene ends were 4 bases for V and 3 bases for J; bases not matched to a gene: 4. The CDR3 has 14 residues. CDR1 SGHRS and CDR2 YFSETQ come from the germline V gene. The CDR3 protein is CASSEGAVYNEQFF. The DNA for the CDR3 is TGCGCCAGCAGCGAGGGGGCGGTCTACAATGAGCAGTTCTTC.

The V call is TRBV4-2, the J call TRBJ2-7; 11 positions match TRBD2. The CDR3 is made up of 18 amino acids. Germline V CDR1 and CDR2: LGHNA, YNFKEQ. V dropped 0 bases and J dropped 2; count of bases not matched to a gene: 9. CDR3 loop: CASSQEPSGRLGTYEQYF. Here the CDR3 DNA reads TGTGCCAGCAGCCAAGAGCCTAGCGGGAGGTTGGGGACCTACGAGCAGTACTTC.

This clone has a single count. The CDR3 nucleotides read TGTGCCAGCAGCTTACTCCCTCAGAGCTCCTATAATTCACCCCTCCACTTT. It is translated as CASSLLPQSSYNSPLHF. The V gene is TRBV7-2, the J gene TRBJ1-6; D unresolved. In germline, CDR1 is SGHTA, CDR2 FQGNSA. CDR3 size: 17 residues. With 2 bases removed from V and 0 bases from J, the gap between germline ends came to 11 bases.

This chain joins TRBV6-1 and TRBJ1-1; possibly TRBD1 for D (6 bases). Germline V gene data show CDR1 as MNHNS and CDR2 as SASEGT. This CDR3 spans 15 amino acids. The V gene lost 3 bases and the J gene lost 2 bases, with 13 bases spanning the gap. The CDR3 here is CASSDVGALNTEAFF. The CDR3 nucleotides read TGTGCCAGCAGTGACGTGGGGGCACTAAACACTGAAGCTTTCTTT.

DNA for the CDR3: TGTGCCAGCAGTTTAACTAGCACTAGCGGGAGAGGGGGGCAAGAGACCCAGTACTTC. Encoded protein: CASSLTSTSGRGGQETQYF. The genes are TRBV28 and TRBJ2-5; 11 bases are a match to TRBD2. The germline CDR1 and CDR2 sequences are MDHEN and SYDVKM. V trimming: 2 bases; J trimming: 2 bases; junction bases outside the gene matches: 13. The CDR3 is 19 amino acids.

This chain links TRBV4-1 with TRBJ2-1; D is unclear. This CDR3 region has 15 residues. Germline V CDR1 and CDR2: MGHRA, YSYEKL. The ends were cut back, 0 bases at V and 4 bases at J, with 10 bases in the middle. CDR3 loop: CASSQDPSEYNEQFF. CDR3 nucleotides: TGCGCCAGCAGCCAAGACCCCAGCGAATACAATGAGCAGTTCTTC.

The chain is built from TRBV7-9 and TRBJ1-4; D possibly corresponds to TRBD1 (5 bases). V was clipped by 3 bases and J by 8 bases, with 10 bases between them. The V gene's germline CDR1 is SEHNR and CDR2 FQNEAQ (reference sequence). This CDR3 is built from 13 residues. The CDR3 loop is CASSLVGEEKLFF. Written as DNA, the CDR3 is TGTGCCAGCAGCTTGGTAGGGGAAGAAAAACTGTTTTTT.

The gene calls are TRBV4-2 and TRBJ2-3, with unresolved D. Trimming removed 0 bases from V and 1 base from J, with 11 bases in between. The germline V gene has CDR1 LGHNA and CDR2 YNFKEQ. The CDR3 runs 16 residues. The CDR3 DNA reads as TGTGCCAGCAGCCAAGATCTGGGATCTGGCACAGATACGCAGTATTTT. Protein product: CASSQDLGSGTDTQYF.

The chain has TRBV27 and TRBJ1-1; D possibly corresponds to TRBD1 (5 bases). CDR1 is MNHEY, CDR2 SMNVEV, per germline (reference sequence). The CDR3 length is 12 residues. Trimming shortened V by 5 bases and J by 5 bases, and 9 bases separated the two germline ends. This CDR3 reads CASSAGGTEAFF. DNA for the CDR3: TGTGCCAGCAGTGCTGGGGGGACTGAAGCTTTCTTT.

This sequence joins TRBV28 and TRBJ2-7; D is uncertain. The ends were cut back, 3 bases at V and 5 bases at J, with 5 bases in the middle. The germline V gene encodes CDR1 MDHEN and CDR2 SYDVKM. CDR3 length equals 11 residues. CDR3 region: CASSLRNEQYF. CDR3 in DNA: TGTGCCAGCAGTTTGCGGAACGAGCAGTACTTC.

V is TRBV30 and J is TRBJ1-1; D call uncertain. This CDR3 is 13 amino acids long. In germline, CDR1 is GTSNPN, CDR2 SVGIG (reference sequence). V was clipped by 2 bases and J by 1 base, with 8 bases between them. DNA for the CDR3: TGTGCCTGGAGTCAGAACCCGAACACTGAAGCTTTCTTT. This sequence encodes CAWSQNPNTEAFF.

The rearrangement joins TRBV11-2 to TRBJ1-1; D possibly corresponds to TRBD1 (6 bases). The V gene's germline CDR1 is SGHAT and CDR2 FQNNGV. V was cut by 2 bases and J by 5 bases, with 12 bases left in between. This CDR3 contains 14 residues. The CDR3 DNA reads as TGTGCCAGCAGCTTATCGAGGAGGGGGACTGAAGCTTTCTTT. Translating gives CASSLSRRGTEAFF.